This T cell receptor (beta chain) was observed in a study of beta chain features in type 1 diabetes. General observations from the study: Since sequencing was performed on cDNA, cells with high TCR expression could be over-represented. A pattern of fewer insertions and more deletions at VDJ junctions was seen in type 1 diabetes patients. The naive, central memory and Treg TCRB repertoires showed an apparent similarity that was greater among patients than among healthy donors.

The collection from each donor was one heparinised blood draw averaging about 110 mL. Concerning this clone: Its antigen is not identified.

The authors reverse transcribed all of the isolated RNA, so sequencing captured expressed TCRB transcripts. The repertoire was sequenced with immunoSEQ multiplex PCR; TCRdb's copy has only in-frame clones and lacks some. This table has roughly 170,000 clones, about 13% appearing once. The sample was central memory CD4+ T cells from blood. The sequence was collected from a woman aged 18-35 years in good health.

CDR3 bases: TGTGCCAGTTCCCGGCAGCGCGGGGAGCTGTTTTTT. Protein product: CASSRQRGELFF. V gene TRBV6-1 combines with J gene TRBJ2-2; D gene unclear. Trimming left V 9 bases short and J 7 bases short, with 12 bases between. Looked up from germline, CDR1 is MNHNS and CDR2 is SASEGT. The CDR3 totals 12 residues.